This T cell receptor (beta chain) was sequenced during a study of beta chain features in type 1 diabetes. Findings and caveats of the study: Researchers could not determine here whether HLA type influences TCRB rearrangement. Type 1 diabetes patients had moderately but significantly shorter TCRB CDR3s in all four CD4+ subsets. Diminished insertions and augmented deletions at VDJ junctions characterized type 1 diabetes patients.

Each population that was sorted was more than 98% pure. Concerning this clone: Its specificity is unknown.

Germline V gene data show CDR1 as SGHRS and CDR2 as YFSETQ. The CDR3 runs to 14 residues. J was trimmed by 7 bases and V by 0 bases; bases with no gene match: 3. Expressed TCRB transcripts were sequenced because the entire RNA isolate underwent reverse transcription. Method: immunoSEQ multiplex PCR; TCRdb's copy keeps in-frame clones and lacks some. The sample has 93,000 or so clones, over 25% seen once. Sequencing input: central memory CD4+ T cells from blood. The rearrangement joins TRBV5-1 to TRBJ1-2; TRBD1 aligns across 10 bases. This TCR was sampled from a woman younger than 30 with type 1 diabetes. The CDR3 DNA sequence: TGCGCCAGCAGCTTGGCCGGACAGGGGGTTGGCTACACCTTC. Protein sequence: CASSLAGQGVGYTF.